The clone carrying this T cell receptor beta chain came up many times. Construction of TCR beta libraries relied on iRepertoire HTBI primers and on Arm-PCR targeting CDR3 regions. TCRdb reprocessed the multiplex PCR reads via MiXCR and lists one record per CDR3 protein. The sample has 300,000 to 450,000 distinct CDR3 sequences, around 15% seen once. CDR3 length: 16 amino acids. In germline, CDR1 is LGHDT, CDR2 YNNKEL (reference sequence). V lost 5 bases to trimming and J lost 3 bases, with 19 bases between them. This sample is part of a study of regulatory T cells in long-lasting Graves disease. Time point noted: newly diagnosed GD, antithyroid drugs for less than 3 months. The TCR library was prepared using RNA isolated from PBMCs.

V and J are TRBV3-1 and TRBJ2-5, with D possibly matching TRBD1 (6 bases). The source is a female donor with Graves disease. Here the sequenced sample was peripheral blood mononuclear cells (PBMCs), taken at new diagnosis, from a patient treated with antithyroid drugs. The CDR3 region is CASSNRDKKSKETQYF. CDR3 nucleotides: TGTGCCAGCAGCAACCGGGACAAAAAAAGTAAAGAGACCCAGTACTTC.